This is a list of T cell receptor beta chains from one sample in a study of control samples from healthy donors and cancer patients. The method was immunoSEQ multiplex PCR; TCRdb's version includes in-frame clones alone and lacks a portion of them. This sample has over 100,000 clones, with over 85% found just once. What was sequenced was blood. The origin of the receptors is a man younger than 35 in good health. Both conserved end residues are part of each CDR3. The D gene is left open where the match is weak. A clone size is listed for some rows: how often the clone was seen (once, few, many), or a class if it is expanded.

abundance: -; j_gene: TRBJ1-2; v_gene: TRBV2; d_gene: TRBD1; CDR3nt: TGTGCCAGCAGTACGGACAGGGGGCAGACTAGCACCTTC; CDR3aa: CASSTDRGQTSTF
abundance: few; j_gene: TRBJ1-5; v_gene: TRBV11-2; d_gene: -; CDR3nt: TGTGCCAGCAGCTTAAGCGGGAATCAGCCCCAGCATTTT; CDR3aa: CASSLSGNQPQHF
abundance: -; j_gene: TRBJ1-4; v_gene: TRBV18; d_gene: -; CDR3nt: TGTGCCAGTACTCCCGGGATAGCTAATGAAAAACTGTTTTTT; CDR3aa: CASTPGIANEKLFF
abundance: -; j_gene: TRBJ1-1; v_gene: TRBV5-4; d_gene: -; CDR3nt: TGTGCCAGCAGCTTGGGCGGGCTCACCGCTTTAGGAGCTTTCTTT; CDR3aa: CASSLGGLTALGAFF
abundance: -; j_gene: TRBJ1-1; v_gene: TRBV29-1; d_gene: -; CDR3nt: TGCAGCGTTGTAGGGTCATATAGCACTGAAGCTTTCTTT; CDR3aa: CSVVGSYSTEAFF
abundance: -; j_gene: TRBJ2-6; v_gene: TRBV6-2/TRBV6-3; d_gene: -; CDR3nt: TGTGCCAGCAGTTACAACTCTGGGGCCAACGTCCTGACTTTC; CDR3aa: CASSYNSGANVLTF
abundance: -; j_gene: TRBJ2-5; v_gene: TRBV28; d_gene: -; CDR3nt: TGTGCCAGCAGTCTACAGGGCTCGTCAGAGACCCAGTACTTC; CDR3aa: CASSLQGSSETQYF
abundance: -; j_gene: TRBJ1-2; v_gene: TRBV19; d_gene: TRBD1; CDR3nt: TGTGCCAGTCGGACAGGGGGCTACACCTTC; CDR3aa: CASRTGGYTF
abundance: -; j_gene: TRBJ1-3; v_gene: TRBV5-1; d_gene: -; CDR3nt: TGCGCCAGCAGCTTTATCGGTGCGGGGACTGGAAACACCATATATTTT; CDR3aa: CASSFIGAGTGNTIYF
abundance: -; j_gene: TRBJ1-1; v_gene: TRBV4-1; d_gene: -; CDR3nt: TGCGCCAGCAGCCAAGGGGAATGGTATCGAGGGAACACTGAAGCTTTCTTT; CDR3aa: CASSQGEWYRGNTEAFF
abundance: -; j_gene: TRBJ2-5; v_gene: TRBV6-6; d_gene: TRBD2; CDR3nt: TGTGCCAGCAGCCAGACCGGCGGGGGTATCCAAGAGACCCAGTACTTC; CDR3aa: CASSQTGGGIQETQYF
abundance: -; j_gene: TRBJ2-3; v_gene: TRBV9; d_gene: -; CDR3nt: TGTGCCAGCAGCGTAGCTACGGGGGACAGAACAGATACGCAGTATTTT; CDR3aa: CASSVATGDRTDTQYF
abundance: -; j_gene: TRBJ1-1; v_gene: TRBV27; d_gene: -; CDR3nt: TGTGCCAGCAGTTTATCCCCCACAGGGCGGAACACTGAAGCTTTCTTT; CDR3aa: CASSLSPTGRNTEAFF
abundance: -; j_gene: TRBJ2-5; v_gene: TRBV6-5; d_gene: TRBD2; CDR3nt: TGTGCCAGCAGTTTTGGCTCAGCGGGGGGGGAGACCCAGTACTTC; CDR3aa: CASSFGSAGGETQYF
abundance: -; j_gene: TRBJ2-7; v_gene: TRBV19; d_gene: TRBD1; CDR3nt: TGTGCCAGTAGTATAGATAGCTGGGACAGGGCCTACGAGCAGTACTTC; CDR3aa: CASSIDSWDRAYEQYF
abundance: -; j_gene: TRBJ1-1; v_gene: TRBV7-2; d_gene: -; CDR3nt: TGTGCCAGCAGCGTAGGAGGCCCTAGAAGCCGAGCTTTCTTT; CDR3aa: CASSVGGPRSRAFF
abundance: -; j_gene: TRBJ2-5; v_gene: TRBV5-1; d_gene: TRBD2; CDR3nt: TGCGCCAGCAGCTTGGAGCAGGCTAGCGGGGGGGAGACCCAGTACTTC; CDR3aa: CASSLEQASGGETQYF
abundance: -; j_gene: TRBJ1-2; v_gene: TRBV2; d_gene: -; CDR3nt: TGTGCCAGCAGTGAGCCGGGACGGTCAGTCTATGGCTACACCTTC; CDR3aa: CASSEPGRSVYGYTF
abundance: -; j_gene: TRBJ2-3; v_gene: TRBV2; d_gene: TRBD1; CDR3nt: TGTGCCAGCAGTGAGTGGACAGGGAGCACAGATACGCAGTATTTT; CDR3aa: CASSEWTGSTDTQYF
abundance: -; j_gene: TRBJ2-3; v_gene: TRBV29-1; d_gene: TRBD1; CDR3nt: TGCAGCGTGGGGGCAGGGGGCGTGGGAGATACGCAGTATTTT; CDR3aa: CSVGAGGVGDTQYF
abundance: -; j_gene: TRBJ2-2; v_gene: TRBV29-1; d_gene: -; CDR3nt: TGCAGCGTACAGGGAGGGACCGGGGAGCTGTTTTTT; CDR3aa: CSVQGGTGELFF
abundance: -; j_gene: TRBJ1-1; v_gene: TRBV19; d_gene: TRBD1; CDR3nt: TGTGCCAGTAGTATATGGGGCAACAGGGGAGGCACTGAAGCTTTCTTT; CDR3aa: CASSIWGNRGGTEAFF
abundance: -; j_gene: TRBJ1-2; v_gene: TRBV5-1; d_gene: TRBD1; CDR3nt: TGCGCCAGCAGCGGTGGACAGGGACGTGGCTACACCTTC; CDR3aa: CASSGGQGRGYTF
abundance: -; j_gene: TRBJ1-1; v_gene: TRBV14; d_gene: -; CDR3nt: TGTGCCAGCAGGGGGACCGTGAACACTGAAGCTTTCTTT; CDR3aa: CASRGTVNTEAFF
abundance: -; j_gene: TRBJ2-2; v_gene: TRBV3-1/TRBV3-2; d_gene: TRBD2; CDR3nt: TGTGCCAGCAGCCAAGGCCTTAGCGGGGGGGCGAACACCGGGGAGCTGTTTTTT; CDR3aa: CASSQGLSGGANTGELFF
abundance: -; j_gene: TRBJ1-2; v_gene: TRBV27; d_gene: TRBD1; CDR3nt: TGTGCCAGCAGATTTCAGGGGGCTGACTATGGCTACACCTTC; CDR3aa: CASRFQGADYGYTF
abundance: -; j_gene: TRBJ2-2; v_gene: TRBV2; d_gene: -; CDR3nt: TGTGCCAGCAGTTTGGACACCGGGGAGCTGTTTTTT; CDR3aa: CASSLDTGELFF